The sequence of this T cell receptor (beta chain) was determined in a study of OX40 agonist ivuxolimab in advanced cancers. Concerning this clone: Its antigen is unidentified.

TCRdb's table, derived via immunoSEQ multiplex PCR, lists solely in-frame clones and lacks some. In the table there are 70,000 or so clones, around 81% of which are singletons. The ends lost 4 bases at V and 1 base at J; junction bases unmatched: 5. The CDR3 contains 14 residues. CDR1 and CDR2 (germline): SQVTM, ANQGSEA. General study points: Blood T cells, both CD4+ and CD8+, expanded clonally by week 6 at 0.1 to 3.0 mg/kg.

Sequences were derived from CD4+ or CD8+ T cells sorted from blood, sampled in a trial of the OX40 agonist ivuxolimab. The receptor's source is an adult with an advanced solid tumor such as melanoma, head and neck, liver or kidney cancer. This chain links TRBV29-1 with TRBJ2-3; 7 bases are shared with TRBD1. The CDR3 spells CSVVFTGGTDTQYF. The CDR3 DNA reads TGCAGCGTTGTTTTCACAGGGGGCACAGATACGCAGTATTTT.